The 5 T cell receptor beta chains in this list originate from one sample, sequenced in a study of glioma-infiltrating T cells after dendritic cell vaccination. TCRdb's table, derived via immunoSEQ multiplex PCR, lists solely in-frame clones and lacks some. The repertoire consists of approximately 36,000 clones, with approximately 82% occurring once and the leading ten covering about 8%. Here the sequenced sample was blood, taken before dendritic cell vaccination. These receptors all stem from a human donor with glioblastoma.

The gene calls are TRBV11-2 and TRBJ2-7; D remains ambiguous. V lost 6 bases to trimming and J lost 5 bases, with 17 bases between them. The length of the CDR3 is 14 residues. Germline CDR1 reads SGHAT; CDR2 reads FQNNGV. The CDR3 region has the DNA TGTGCCAGCAGGCATATTACATCCCCAGACGAGCAGTACTTC. This gives the protein CASRHITSPDEQYF.

J is TRBJ1-2 and V is TRBV7-8; D is ambiguous. With 1 base removed from V and 1 base from J, the gap between germline ends came to 16 bases. In germline, CDR1 is SGHVS, CDR2 FQNEAQ. The CDR3 runs to 17 residues. CDR3 residues: CASSLVRNPTLNYGYTF. The DNA for the CDR3 is TGTGCCAGCAGCTTAGTCAGGAATCCCACCCTTAACTATGGCTACACCTTC.

Of note for this clone: Additional DNA sequences in this sample encode the identical CDR3. This sequence joins TRBV5-1 and TRBJ2-1, with TRBD2 matching over 7 bases. Germline-derived CDR1 and CDR2 are SGHRS and YFSETQ. V lost 2 bases, J lost 3 bases, and 5 bases stayed unmatched. The CDR3 length is 15 residues. CDR3 residues: CASSLGGGVYNEQFF. The CDR3 nucleotides read TGCGCCAGCAGCTTAGGCGGGGGAGTCTACAATGAGCAGTTCTTC. The entire variable domain, with the rest obtained from reference TRBV5-1 and TRBJ2-1, is as follows: KAGVTQTPRYLIKTRGQQVTLSCSPISGHRSVSWYQQTPGQGLQFLFEYFSETQRNKGNFPGRFSGRQFSNSRSEMNVSTLELGDSALYLCASSLGGGVYNEQFFGPGTRLTVL.

The rearrangement links TRBV19 to TRBJ2-1, with 7 bases identical to TRBD1. V shed 6 bases and J 1 base; nucleotides not matched to a gene: 9. Per the germline V gene, CDR1 is LNHDA and CDR2 is SQIVND (reference sequence). The CDR3 length is 16 residues. CDR3 sequence reads: CASRAWGQNSYNEQFF. The CDR3 DNA is TGTGCCAGTAGAGCCTGGGGACAGAATTCCTACAATGAGCAGTTCTTC.

V gene TRBV27 combines with J gene TRBJ2-3; D not resolved. V gave up 6 bases and J gave up 6 bases, with 10 bases separating them. The CDR3 extends over 12 amino acids. CDR1 MNHEY and CDR2 SMNVEV come from the germline V gene (reference sequence). The CDR3 here is CASSTDADTQYF. CDR3 coding DNA: TGTGCCAGCAGCACAGATGCGGATACGCAGTATTTT.